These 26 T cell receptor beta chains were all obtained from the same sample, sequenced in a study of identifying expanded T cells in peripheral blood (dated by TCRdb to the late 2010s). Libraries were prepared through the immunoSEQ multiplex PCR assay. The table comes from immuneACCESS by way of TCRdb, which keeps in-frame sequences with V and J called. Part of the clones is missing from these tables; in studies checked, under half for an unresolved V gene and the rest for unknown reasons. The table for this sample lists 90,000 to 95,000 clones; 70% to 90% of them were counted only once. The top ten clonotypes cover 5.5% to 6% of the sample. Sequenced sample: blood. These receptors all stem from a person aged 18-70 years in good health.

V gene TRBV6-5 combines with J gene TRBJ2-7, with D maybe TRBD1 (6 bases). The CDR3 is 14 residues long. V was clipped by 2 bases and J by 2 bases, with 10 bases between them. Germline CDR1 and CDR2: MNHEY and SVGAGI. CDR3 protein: CASSYGGSPYEQYF. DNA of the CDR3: TGTGCCAGCAGTTACGGGGGCAGCCCCTACGAGCAGTACTTC.

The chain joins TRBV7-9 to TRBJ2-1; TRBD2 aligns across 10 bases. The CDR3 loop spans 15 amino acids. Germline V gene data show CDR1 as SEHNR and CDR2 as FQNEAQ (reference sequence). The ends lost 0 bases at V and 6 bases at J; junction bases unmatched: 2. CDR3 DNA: TGTGCCAGCAGCTTAGCACTAGCGGGAACCAATGAGCAGTTCTTC. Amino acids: CASSLALAGTNEQFF.

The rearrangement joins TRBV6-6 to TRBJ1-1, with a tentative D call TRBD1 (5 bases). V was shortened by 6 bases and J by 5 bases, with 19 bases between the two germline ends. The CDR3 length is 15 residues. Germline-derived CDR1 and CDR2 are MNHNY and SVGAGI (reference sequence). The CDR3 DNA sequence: TGTGCCAGCAGGATGGGGGGATTCGCCACAACTGAAGCTTTCTTT. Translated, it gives CASRMGGFATTEAFF.

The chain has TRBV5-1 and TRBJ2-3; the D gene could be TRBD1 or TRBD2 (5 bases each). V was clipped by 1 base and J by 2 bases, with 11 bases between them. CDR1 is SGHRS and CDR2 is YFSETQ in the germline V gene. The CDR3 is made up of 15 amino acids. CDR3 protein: CASSLMGPSTDTQYF. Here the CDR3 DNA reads TGCGCCAGCAGCTTGATGGGACCTTCCACAGATACGCAGTATTTT.

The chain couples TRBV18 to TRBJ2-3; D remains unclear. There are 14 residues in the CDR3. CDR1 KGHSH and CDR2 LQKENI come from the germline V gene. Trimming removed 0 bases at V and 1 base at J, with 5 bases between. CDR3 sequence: CASSPPAGTDTQYF. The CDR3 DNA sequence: TGTGCCAGCTCACCACCAGCCGGCACAGATACGCAGTATTTT.

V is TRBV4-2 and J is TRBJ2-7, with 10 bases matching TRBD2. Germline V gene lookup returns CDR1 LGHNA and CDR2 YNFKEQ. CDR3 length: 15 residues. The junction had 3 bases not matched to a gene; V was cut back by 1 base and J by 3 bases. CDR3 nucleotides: TGTGCCAGCAGCCAAGCACTAGCGGGAAACTACGAGCAGTACTTC. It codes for CASSQALAGNYEQYF.

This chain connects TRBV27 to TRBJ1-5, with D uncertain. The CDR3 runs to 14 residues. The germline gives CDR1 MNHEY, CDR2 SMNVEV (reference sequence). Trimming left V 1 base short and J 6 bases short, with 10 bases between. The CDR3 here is CASSLWSGSQPQHF. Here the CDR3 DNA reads TGTGCCAGCAGTTTATGGTCCGGTAGTCAGCCCCAGCATTTT.

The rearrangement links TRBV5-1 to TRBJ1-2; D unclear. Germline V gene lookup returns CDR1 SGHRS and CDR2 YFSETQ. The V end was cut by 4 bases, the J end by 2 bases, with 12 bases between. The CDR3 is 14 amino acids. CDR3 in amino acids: CASSPWVPNYGYTF. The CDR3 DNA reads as TGCGCCAGCAGCCCTTGGGTCCCCAACTATGGCTACACCTTC.

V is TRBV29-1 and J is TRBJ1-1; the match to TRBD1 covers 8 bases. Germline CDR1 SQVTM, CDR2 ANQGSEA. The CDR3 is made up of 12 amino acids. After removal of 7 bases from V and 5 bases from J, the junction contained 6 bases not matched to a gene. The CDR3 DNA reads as TGCAGCGCCACCAGGGGGCGGACTGAAGCTTTCTTT. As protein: CSATRGRTEAFF.

CDR3 in amino acids: CASSLGAGGDQETQYF. CDR3 sequence (DNA): TGTGCCAGCAGCTTGGGAGCGGGGGGAGACCAAGAGACCCAGTACTTC. V is TRBV7-9 and J is TRBJ2-5; 9 bases align to TRBD2. The CDR3 spans 16 residues. In germline, CDR1 is SEHNR, CDR2 FQNEAQ (reference sequence). The trim removed 3 bases at V and 0 bases at J, leaving 5 bases unmatched.

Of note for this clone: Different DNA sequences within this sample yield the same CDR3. CDR3 coding DNA: TGTGCCACCAGCAGAGAAGCGGGGGGGTCAAGCTCCTACAATGAGCAGTTCTTC. It specifies CATSREAGGSSSYNEQFF. The chain employs TRBV15 and TRBJ2-1; 10 bases line up with TRBD2. CDR3 length equals 18 residues. The junction had 5 bases not matched to a gene; V was cut back by 0 bases and J by 0 bases. Germline CDR1 is LNHNV and CDR2 is YYDKDF (reference sequence).

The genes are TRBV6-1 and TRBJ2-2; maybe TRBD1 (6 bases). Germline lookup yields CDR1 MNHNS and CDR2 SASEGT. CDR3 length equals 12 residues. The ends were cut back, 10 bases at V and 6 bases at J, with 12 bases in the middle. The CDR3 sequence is CATTDRSGELFF. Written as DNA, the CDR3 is TGTGCCACTACTGACAGGTCCGGGGAGCTGTTTTTT.

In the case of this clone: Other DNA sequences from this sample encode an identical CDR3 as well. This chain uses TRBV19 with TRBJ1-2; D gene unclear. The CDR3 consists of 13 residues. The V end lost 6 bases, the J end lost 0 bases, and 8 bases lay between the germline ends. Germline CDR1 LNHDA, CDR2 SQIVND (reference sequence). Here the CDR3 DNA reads TGTGCCAGTAGAACCGGGACTAACTATGGCTACACCTTC. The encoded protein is CASRTGTNYGYTF.

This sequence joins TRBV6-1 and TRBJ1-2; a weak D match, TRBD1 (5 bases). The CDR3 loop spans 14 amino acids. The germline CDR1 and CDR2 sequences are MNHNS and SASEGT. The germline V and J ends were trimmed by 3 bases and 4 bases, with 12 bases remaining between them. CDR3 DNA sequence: TGTGCCAGCAGTGAGGGACCGTACACCTATGGCTACACCTTC. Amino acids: CASSEGPYTYGYTF.

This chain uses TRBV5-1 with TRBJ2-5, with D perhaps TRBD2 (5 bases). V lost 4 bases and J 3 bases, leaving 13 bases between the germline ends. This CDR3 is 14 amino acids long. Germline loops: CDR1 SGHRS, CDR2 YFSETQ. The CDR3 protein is CASSPLKGEETQYF. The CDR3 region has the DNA TGCGCCAGCAGCCCCTTGAAGGGAGAAGAGACCCAGTACTTC.

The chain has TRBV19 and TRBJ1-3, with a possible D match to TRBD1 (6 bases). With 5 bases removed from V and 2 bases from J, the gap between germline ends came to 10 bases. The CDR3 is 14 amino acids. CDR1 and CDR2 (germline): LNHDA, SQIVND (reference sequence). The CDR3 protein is CASSRRDTGNTIYF. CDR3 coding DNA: TGTGCCAGTAGTCGTAGGGACACTGGAAACACCATATATTTT.

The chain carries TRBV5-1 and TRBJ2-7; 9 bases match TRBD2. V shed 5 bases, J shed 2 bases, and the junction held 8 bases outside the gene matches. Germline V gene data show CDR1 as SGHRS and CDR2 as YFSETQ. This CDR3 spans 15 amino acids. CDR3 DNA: TGCGCCAGCAGTGGGCGGGGGGGCTTTGCCTACGAGCAGTACTTC. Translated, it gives CASSGRGGFAYEQYF.

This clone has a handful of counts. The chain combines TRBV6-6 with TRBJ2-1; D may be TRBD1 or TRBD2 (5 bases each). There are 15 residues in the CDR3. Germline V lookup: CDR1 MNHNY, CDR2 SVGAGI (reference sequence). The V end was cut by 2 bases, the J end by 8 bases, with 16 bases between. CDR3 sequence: CASSYEDGAFDEQFF. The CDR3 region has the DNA TGTGCCAGCAGTTACGAGGACGGGGCGTTTGATGAGCAGTTCTTC.

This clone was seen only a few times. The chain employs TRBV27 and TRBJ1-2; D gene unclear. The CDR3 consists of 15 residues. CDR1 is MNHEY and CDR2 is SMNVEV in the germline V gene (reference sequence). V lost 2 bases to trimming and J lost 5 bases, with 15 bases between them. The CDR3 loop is CASSLRHSNLYGYTF. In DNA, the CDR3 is TGTGCCAGCAGTTTACGGCACAGTAACCTTTATGGCTACACCTTC.

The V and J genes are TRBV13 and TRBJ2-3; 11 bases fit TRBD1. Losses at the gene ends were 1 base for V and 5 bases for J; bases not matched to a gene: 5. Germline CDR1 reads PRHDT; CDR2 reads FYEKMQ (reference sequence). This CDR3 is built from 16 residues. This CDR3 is CASSLARTGGRDTQYF. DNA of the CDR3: TGTGCCAGCAGCTTAGCCCGGACAGGGGGCAGAGATACGCAGTATTTT.

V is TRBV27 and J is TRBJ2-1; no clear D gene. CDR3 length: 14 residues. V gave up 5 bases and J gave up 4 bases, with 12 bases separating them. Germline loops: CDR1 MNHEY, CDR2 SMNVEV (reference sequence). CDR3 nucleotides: TGTGCCAGCAGTGGGTTCAGCTATTACAATGAGCAGTTCTTC. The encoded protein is CASSGFSYYNEQFF.

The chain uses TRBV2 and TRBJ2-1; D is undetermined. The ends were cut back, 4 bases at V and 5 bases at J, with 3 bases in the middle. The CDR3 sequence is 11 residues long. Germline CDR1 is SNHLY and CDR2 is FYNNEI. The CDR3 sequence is CASSGHNEQFF. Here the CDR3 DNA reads TGTGCCAGCAGTGGCCACAATGAGCAGTTCTTC.

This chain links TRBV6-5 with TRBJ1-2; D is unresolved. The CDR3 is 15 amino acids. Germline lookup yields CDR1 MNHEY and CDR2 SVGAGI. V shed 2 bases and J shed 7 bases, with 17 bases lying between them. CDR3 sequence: CASSYPGHNGGGYTF. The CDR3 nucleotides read TGTGCCAGCAGTTACCCAGGCCACAACGGCGGTGGCTACACCTTC.

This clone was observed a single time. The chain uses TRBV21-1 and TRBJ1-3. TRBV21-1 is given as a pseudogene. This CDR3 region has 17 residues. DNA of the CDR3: TGTGCCAGCAGCGGGACTTGGGGGGAGTACTCTGGAAACACCATATATTTT. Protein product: CASSGTWGEYSGNTIYF.

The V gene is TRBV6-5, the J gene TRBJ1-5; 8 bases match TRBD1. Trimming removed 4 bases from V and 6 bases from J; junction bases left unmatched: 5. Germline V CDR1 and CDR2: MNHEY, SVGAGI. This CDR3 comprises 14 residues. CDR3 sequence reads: CASSSRTGRQPQHF. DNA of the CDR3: TGTGCCAGCAGTTCCAGGACAGGGCGTCAGCCCCAGCATTTT.

The CDR3: CASTTPGHEQFF. Written as DNA, the CDR3 is TGCGCCAGCACGACGCCCGGCCATGAGCAGTTCTTC. The chain recombines TRBV10-2 with TRBJ2-1; D gene uncertain. With 7 bases removed from V and 8 bases from J, the gap between germline ends came to 12 bases. The CDR3 consists of 12 residues. Germline CDR1 and CDR2: WSHSY and SAAADI.